This TCR beta chain was retrieved from a study of Graves' ophthalmopathy and Graves' hyperthyroidism. Study conclusions and caveats: Ophthalmopathy progression prediction by the model yielded a sensitivity of around 68% and a specificity of just over 72%.

Moderate-to-severe activity, CAS at least 3, NOSPECS at least 4 and duration under 3 months characterized donors with ophthalmopathy. Exclusion covered patients with other autoimmune diseases or uncontrolled infections (as well as pregnancy or lactation). This clonotype was counted only a few times. Its antigen is still unknown. RNA transcripts provided the template for amplifying TCR beta CDR3 regions. First-round RT-PCR used HTBI primers; second-round multiplex PCR followed. TCRdb reprocessed the multiplex PCR reads via MiXCR and lists one record per CDR3 protein. Among hundreds of thousands of distinct CDR3 sequences listed, approximately 39% were seen once. The CDR3 is 15 amino acids. In germline, CDR1 is SGHRS, CDR2 YFSETQ. Germline trimming cut 4 bases from V and 5 bases from J; bases unmatched to any gene: 9.

The sequence was collected from an adult man with Graves' ophthalmopathy. Specimen: peripheral blood. The genes are TRBV5-1 and TRBJ1-1; 9 nucleotides line up with TRBD1. This CDR3 reads CASSQPGTGNTEAFF. The CDR3 coding sequence is TGCGCCAGCAGCCAGCCCGGGACAGGGAATACTGAAGCTTTCTTT.